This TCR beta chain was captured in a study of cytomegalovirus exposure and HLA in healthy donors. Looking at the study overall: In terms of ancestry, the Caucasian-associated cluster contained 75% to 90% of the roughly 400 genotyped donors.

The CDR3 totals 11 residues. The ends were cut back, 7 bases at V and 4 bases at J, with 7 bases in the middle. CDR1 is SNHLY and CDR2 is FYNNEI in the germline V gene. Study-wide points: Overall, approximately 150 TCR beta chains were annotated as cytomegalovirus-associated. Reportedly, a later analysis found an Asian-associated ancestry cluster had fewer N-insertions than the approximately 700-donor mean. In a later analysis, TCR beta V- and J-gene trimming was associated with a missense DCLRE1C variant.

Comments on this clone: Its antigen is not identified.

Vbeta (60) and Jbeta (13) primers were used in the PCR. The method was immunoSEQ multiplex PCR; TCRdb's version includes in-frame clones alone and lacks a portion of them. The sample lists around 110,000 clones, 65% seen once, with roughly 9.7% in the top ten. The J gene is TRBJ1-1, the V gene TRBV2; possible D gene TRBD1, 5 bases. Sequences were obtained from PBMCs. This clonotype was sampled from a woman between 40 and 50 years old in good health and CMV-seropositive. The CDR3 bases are TGTGCCAGCATAAGGGGCACTGAAGCTTTCTTT. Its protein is CASIRGTEAFF.